This T cell receptor beta chain came from a study of radiation and T cells in renal cell carcinoma. This clone was recorded only once. TCRdb's copy holds only in-frame clones and misses some; the assay was immunoSEQ multiplex PCR. This sample has some 150,000 clones, with 86% found just once. Trimming cost V 3 bases and J 0 bases, with 9 bases left between them. Germline lookup yields CDR1 SGHTA and CDR2 FQGNSA. The CDR3 has 15 amino acids. Time point in this sample: blood 4 weeks post-SBRT, at nephrectomy. Documented treatment: 15 Gy SBRT to primary tumor, nephrectomy 4 weeks later. Nephrectomy followed 15 Gy stereotactic body radiation by 4 weeks. Radiation-treated patients gave blood at baseline, week 2 and week 4.

The material was blood, obtained from a patient whose treatment included radiotherapy and nephrectomy. This chain joins TRBV7-2 and TRBJ1-5, with D uncertain. The receptor's source is a woman between 45 and 65 years old with renal cell carcinoma. CDR3 coding DNA: TGTGCCAGCAGCTTTTTGGGGTATAGCAATCAGCCCCAGCATTTT. The encoded protein is CASSFLGYSNQPQHF.